This T cell receptor (beta chain) derives from a study of blood T cell repertoires in COVID-19. Trimming stripped 2 bases from V and 0 bases from J, with 7 bases between. This CDR3 region has 14 residues. Germline V gene lookup returns CDR1 SGHTA and CDR2 FQGNSA. TCRdb keeps only in-frame clones here, not all; method: immunoSEQ multiplex PCR. The repertoire holds 400,000 or so clones, with more than 85% as singletons. Material: peripheral blood. The origin of this receptor is a human donor in a cohort sampled during active COVID-19. The chain combines TRBV7-2 with TRBJ2-5; a possible D gene is TRBD1 (6 bases). The CDR3 here is CASSLSGDQETQYF. The DNA for the CDR3 is TGTGCCAGCAGCTTATCAGGGGACCAAGAGACCCAGTACTTC.